The 32 T cell receptor beta chains below were found in one sample sequenced in a study of identical twins. TCRdb fed the 5' RACE reads into MiXCR, producing one record per CDR3 protein. The data hold 450,000 to 600,000 distinct CDR3 sequences, with 20% to 25% observed a single time. In addition, the sample was reused for a study of yellow fever vaccine responses in identical twins.

Specimen: CD4+ T cells sorted from blood. The receptors here all came from a woman aged 18-30 years in good health.

This clonotype has only a few counts. The J gene is TRBJ2-2, the V gene TRBV20-1, with 11 bases identical to TRBD2. The V gene end was trimmed by 5 bases and the J gene end by 1 base; junction bases not matched to a gene: 3. The germline gives CDR1 DFQATT, CDR2 SNEGSKA (reference sequence). The CDR3 has 15 residues. In DNA, the CDR3 is TGCAGTGCTCATAGCGGGAGGGGGAACACCGGGGAGCTGTTTTTT. It translates to CSAHSGRGNTGELFF.

The V and J genes are TRBV6-5 and TRBJ2-1, with 10 bases identical to TRBD1. The CDR3 spans 15 residues. V shed 2 bases, J shed 7 bases, and the junction held 5 bases outside the gene matches. The germline V gene encodes CDR1 MNHEY and CDR2 SVGAGI. The CDR3 coding sequence is TGTGCCAGCAGTTACACCGGGACAGGGGTGAATGAGCAGTTCTTC. This translates into CASSYTGTGVNEQFF.

The CDR3 bases are TGTGCCAGCAGCCAAGCTTTACTAGCGGGAGATGAGCAGTTCTTC. As protein: CASSQALLAGDEQFF. This chain uses TRBV3-1 with TRBJ2-1; 11 bases align to TRBD2. The CDR3 length is 15 residues. Germline CDR1 reads LGHDT; CDR2 reads YNNKEL (reference sequence). Losses at the gene ends were 1 base for V and 8 bases for J; bases not matched to a gene: 4.

This clonotype was picked up a small number of times. The rearrangement links TRBV7-2 to TRBJ2-1; TRBD2 agrees at 9 bases. CDR1 and CDR2 (germline): SGHTA, FQGNSA. J was trimmed by 6 bases and V by 0 bases; bases with no gene match: 3. The CDR3 covers 15 residues. CDR3 DNA: TGTGCCAGCAGCTTAGCTAGCGGGAGCTTCAATGAGCAGTTCTTC. Its protein product is CASSLASGSFNEQFF.

CDR3 sequence: CASKGQGYTEAFF. CDR3 nucleotides: TGCGCCAGCAAGGGACAGGGATACACTGAAGCTTTCTTT. The rearrangement uses TRBV5-1 and TRBJ1-1; TRBD1 aligns across 9 bases. The ends lost 6 bases at V and 3 bases at J; junction bases unmatched: 3. The germline CDR1 and CDR2 sequences are SGHRS and YFSETQ. The CDR3 loop spans 13 amino acids.

This clonotype has only a few counts. V is TRBV2 and J is TRBJ2-7; D unclear. This CDR3 is 14 amino acids long. V was pared by 7 bases and J by 2 bases, with 15 bases between. Germline lookup yields CDR1 SNHLY and CDR2 FYNNEI. CDR3 sequence: CASTHEGNPYEQYF. The DNA of the CDR3 is TGTGCCAGCACCCACGAAGGTAATCCCTACGAGCAGTACTTC.

Here the CDR3 reads CASSLVPGYEQYV. In DNA, the CDR3 is TGTGCCAGCAGCTTAGTTCCAGGCTACGAGCAGTACGTC. The rearrangement joins TRBV7-2 to TRBJ2-7; D ambiguous. Germline values: CDR1 SGHTA, CDR2 FQGNSA. V was clipped by 1 base and J by 3 bases, with 7 bases between them. This CDR3 comprises 13 residues.

This sequence joins TRBV10-3 and TRBJ2-3; D is unresolved. Per the germline V gene, CDR1 is ENHRY and CDR2 is SYGVKD. V lost 4 bases and J 2 bases, leaving 10 bases between the germline ends. The CDR3 spans 14 residues. DNA of the CDR3: TGTGCCATCAGTGGCCTAGATAACACAGATACGCAGTATTTT. This sequence encodes CAISGLDNTDTQYF.

The sample holds a few counts of this clonotype. The chain is built from TRBV5-1 and TRBJ2-5; a weak D match, TRBD1 (6 bases). Germline V lookup: CDR1 SGHRS, CDR2 YFSETQ. The CDR3 has 14 residues. V was trimmed by 1 base and J by 1 base, leaving 8 bases between them. CDR3 protein: CASSLLDSQETQYF. The CDR3 DNA reads TGCGCCAGCAGCTTGCTGGACAGCCAAGAGACCCAGTACTTC.

This clonotype came up a few times. The chain carries TRBV12-3 or TRBV12-4 and TRBJ2-2, with D possibly TRBD1 on 6 matching bases. The length of the CDR3 is 12 residues. V was cut by 11 bases and J by 3 bases, with 10 bases left in between. DNA for the CDR3: TGTGCCGCACGACAGGACACCGGGGAGCTGTTTTTT. This codes for CAARQDTGELFF.

This clonotype appeared a few times. CDR3 loop: CASSLEMGFSYNEQFF. CDR3 sequence (DNA): TGTGCCAGCAGTCTCGAGATGGGATTCTCCTACAATGAGCAGTTCTTC. The J gene is TRBJ2-1, the V gene TRBV28; D unresolved. Germline V gene data show CDR1 as MDHEN and CDR2 as SYDVKM. The CDR3 runs to 16 residues. The ends were cut back, 5 bases at V and 0 bases at J, with 14 bases in the middle.

The chain links TRBV5-1 to TRBJ2-7, with 8 positions matching TRBD2. Germline V lookup: CDR1 SGHRS, CDR2 YFSETQ. The V and J ends lost 0 bases and 3 bases, in that order; junction bases with no gene match: 5. This CDR3 region has 15 residues. CDR3 region: CASSLEAGAFYEQYV. CDR3 DNA sequence: TGCGCCAGCAGCTTGGAAGCGGGGGCCTTCTACGAGCAGTACGTC.

The sample holds many counts of this clonotype. This sequence joins TRBV5-1 and TRBJ2-1; D possibly corresponds to TRBD1 (5 bases). Trimming took 3 bases from V and 6 from J, leaving 7 bases between them. This CDR3 is 12 amino acids long. Germline V lookup: CDR1 SGHRS, CDR2 YFSETQ. The CDR3 DNA reads as TGCGCCAGCAGCTCCCAGGGCAATGAGCAGTTCTTC. As protein: CASSSQGNEQFF.

Regarding this clonotype: With a much larger clone just one base away, this may be a read error. The chain links TRBV3-1 to TRBJ2-1, with D perhaps TRBD1 (6 bases). Germline CDR1 is LGHDT and CDR2 is YNNKEL (reference sequence). The CDR3 runs to 19 residues. As DNA, the CDR3 is TGTGCCAGCAGCCATACCATCGGACAGATCGTCAGCTCCTACAATGAGCTGTTCTTC. It codes for CASSHTIGQIVSSYNELFF.

The V gene is TRBV10-3, the J gene TRBJ2-7; no clear D gene. The CDR3 covers 13 residues. Germline V lookup: CDR1 ENHRY, CDR2 SYGVKD. V lost 4 bases and J 2 bases, leaving 9 bases between the germline ends. The CDR3 DNA sequence: TGTGCCATCAGTGTTTCCCGTACCTACGAGCAGTACTTC. This codes for CAISVSRTYEQYF.

The V gene is TRBV10-3, the J gene TRBJ2-6; D might be TRBD1 (6 bases). CDR3 length: 16 amino acids. V lost 10 bases to trimming and J lost 2 bases, with 18 bases between them. CDR1 is ENHRY, CDR2 SYGVKD, per germline. DNA of the CDR3: TGTGCCACAACTCGTGGCCAGGGGCCTGGGGCCAACGTCCTGACTTTC. It specifies CATTRGQGPGANVLTF.

This clonotype was observed at least ten times. This chain uses TRBV20-1 with TRBJ2-1; D gene unclear. The ends were cut back, 7 bases at V and 5 bases at J, with 3 bases in the middle. This CDR3 has 9 amino acids. Germline CDR1 reads DFQATT; CDR2 reads SNEGSKA (reference sequence). Written as DNA, the CDR3 is TGCAGTGTGGACAATGAGCAGTTCTTC. This translates into CSVDNEQFF.

This clonotype showed up just a few times. The chain is built from TRBV7-3 and TRBJ2-3; D remains unclear. Germline loops: CDR1 SGHTA, CDR2 FQGTGA. The V and J ends lost 2 bases and 0 bases respectively, with 6 bases between them. The CDR3 is made up of 14 amino acids. CDR3 nucleotide sequence: TGTGCCAGCAGCTTACTCGGGAGCACAGATACGCAGTATTTT. Protein: CASSLLGSTDTQYF.

This clonotype was recorded a few times. This chain uses TRBV2 with TRBJ2-2; 12 bases are shared with TRBD2. This CDR3 is built from 15 residues. Per the germline V gene, CDR1 is SNHLY and CDR2 is FYNNEI. V lost 6 bases to trimming and J lost 4 bases; unmatched junction nucleotides: 3. The CDR3 region is CASSATSGSTGELFF. Written as DNA, the CDR3 is TGTGCCAGCAGCGCGACTAGCGGGAGCACCGGGGAGCTGTTTTTT.

CDR3 residues: CASSHGQGTSGNTIYF. DNA for the CDR3: TGCGCCAGCAGCCATGGACAGGGGACGTCTGGAAACACCATATATTTT. The chain is built from TRBV4-1 and TRBJ1-3; 9 bases match TRBD1. J was trimmed by 1 base and V by 3 bases; bases with no gene match: 4. Germline CDR1 MGHRA, CDR2 YSYEKL. CDR3 length equals 16 residues.

The V and J genes are TRBV12-3 or TRBV12-4 and TRBJ2-1; 12 bases agree with TRBD2. V trimming: 5 bases; J trimming: 9 bases; junction bases outside the gene matches: 8. This CDR3 comprises 15 residues. The CDR3 here is CASSPRLAGVSEQFF. In DNA, the CDR3 is TGTGCCAGCAGTCCCCGACTAGCGGGAGTCAGTGAGCAGTTCTTC.

This clonotype was seen only once. This chain's CDR3 is CAISEPGGELFF. The CDR3 bases are TGTGCCATCAGTGAACCCGGAGGGGAGCTGTTTTTT. The V and J genes are TRBV10-3 and TRBJ2-2; no definite D call. The germline V and J ends were trimmed by 3 bases and 8 bases, with 7 bases remaining between them. The germline CDR1 and CDR2 sequences are ENHRY and SYGVKD. The CDR3 extends over 12 amino acids.

This chain joins TRBV3-1 and TRBJ1-1; 12 bases are shared with TRBD1. J lost 2 bases, V lost 4 bases, and 5 bases had no gene match. The V gene's germline CDR1 is LGHDT and CDR2 YNNKEL (reference sequence). The CDR3 extends over 16 amino acids. CDR3: CASSPWDRGRNTEAFF. CDR3 sequence (DNA): TGTGCCAGCAGCCCTTGGGACAGGGGGCGTAACACTGAAGCTTTCTTT.

V and J are TRBV28 and TRBJ2-7; 9 bases align to TRBD1. CDR1 MDHEN and CDR2 SYDVKM come from the germline V gene. V lost 6 bases to trimming and J lost 3 bases; unmatched junction nucleotides: 12. The CDR3 runs to 16 residues. CDR3 sequence: CASSDVGTGHVYEQYV. CDR3 in DNA: TGTGCCAGCAGCGATGTCGGGACAGGGCATGTCTACGAGCAGTACGTC.

This clonotype was picked up a small number of times. The V gene is TRBV6-5, the J gene TRBJ2-3; 8 bases align to TRBD1. This CDR3 comprises 17 residues. The junction had 11 bases not matched to a gene; V was cut back by 2 bases and J by 4 bases. Germline values: CDR1 MNHEY, CDR2 SVGAGI. The CDR3 bases are TGTGCCAGCAGTTACGTTGGGACAGGCCTGAGGTCAGATACGCAGTATTTT. This sequence encodes CASSYVGTGLRSDTQYF.

This clonotype appeared a few times. V usage is TRBV20-1 and J usage is TRBJ2-2; TRBD2 agrees at 14 bases. Germline CDR1 and CDR2: DFQATT and SNEGSKA (reference sequence). This CDR3 region has 16 residues. The trim removed 6 bases at V and 4 bases at J, leaving 7 bases unmatched. In DNA, the CDR3 is TGCAGTGCCCGGGGAGGGACTAGCGGGAGCACCGGGGAGCTGTTTTTT. It encodes CSARGGTSGSTGELFF.

The sample holds a few counts of this clonotype. The chain uses TRBV27 and TRBJ1-3, with no clear D. CDR1 is MNHEY and CDR2 is SMNVEV in the germline V gene (reference sequence). The length of the CDR3 is 13 residues. Trimming removed 5 bases at V and 0 bases at J, with 5 bases between. In DNA form, the CDR3 reads TGTGCCAGCAGTGAGTACTCTGGAAACACCATATATTTT. This gives the protein CASSEYSGNTIYF.

This clonotype was observed a few times. The chain is built from TRBV12-3 or TRBV12-4 and TRBJ2-1; 8 bases fit TRBD2. After removal of 6 bases from V and 4 bases from J, the junction contained 8 bases not matched to a gene. The CDR3 runs to 15 residues. In nucleotides, the CDR3 is TGTGCCAGCAGCGTCCCGGGCGGGGGGTACAATGAGCAGTTCTTC. The encoded protein is CASSVPGGGYNEQFF.

This chain links TRBV19 with TRBJ2-3; no clear D. V gave up 1 base and J gave up 6 bases, with 17 bases separating them. This CDR3 has 16 residues. CDR1 and CDR2 from the germline V gene are LNHDA and SQIVND (reference sequence). Here the CDR3 reads CASSIGQTLSKDTQYF. CDR3 in DNA: TGTGCCAGTAGTATAGGGCAGACCCTTAGTAAGGATACGCAGTATTTT.

The chain has TRBV20-1 and TRBJ2-1; possible D gene TRBD2, 5 bases. Germline V gene lookup returns CDR1 DFQATT and CDR2 SNEGSKA (reference sequence). The CDR3 is 14 amino acids. V was trimmed by 7 bases and J by 0 bases, leaving 13 bases between them. The CDR3 bases are TGCAGTGTTGAGCGGACCGCCTCCTACAATGAGCAGTTCTTC. Translated, it gives CSVERTASYNEQFF.

This clonotype showed up just a few times. The V and J genes are TRBV12-3 or TRBV12-4 and TRBJ1-2, with 7 bases that match TRBD1. J was trimmed by 3 bases and V by 7 bases; bases with no gene match: 8. CDR3 length: 14 residues. The CDR3 spells CASTQGLGDYGYTF. The CDR3 coding sequence is TGTGCCAGCACACAGGGGCTCGGGGACTATGGCTACACCTTC.

This clonotype occurred a few times. J is TRBJ2-1 and V is TRBV9, with 8 positions matching TRBD2. The CDR3 loop spans 15 amino acids. J gave up 7 bases and V 4 bases, and 10 bases lay outside the gene matches. CDR1 is SGDLS, CDR2 YYNGEE, per germline. CDR3 sequence reads: CASSPRGGLGNEQFF. The CDR3 DNA sequence: TGTGCCAGCAGCCCCCGCGGGGGGCTAGGTAATGAGCAGTTCTTC.